These 26 T cell receptor beta chains were sequenced from one sample in a study of T cells after yellow fever vaccination. TCRdb fed the 5' RACE reads into MiXCR, producing one record per CDR3 protein. The sample has 200,000 to 300,000 distinct CDR3 sequences; approximately 6.3% are singletons. Sequencing used CD4+ T cells sorted from PBMCs, obtained on the day of the yellow fever booster vaccination. Receptor source: a man under 40 who received the YFV17D yellow fever vaccine.

The gene calls are TRBV5-3 and TRBJ2-5, with D possibly TRBD1 on 6 matching bases. TRBV5-3 is noted as an ORF with a role that remains uncertain. The CDR3 contains 14 residues. V gave up 3 bases and J gave up 5 bases, with 14 bases separating them. The CDR3 nucleotides read TGTGCCAGAAGCTCGCTAGGACAGAGGGAGACCCAGTACTTC. Translating gives CARSSLGQRETQYF.

The table lists this clonotype with many counts. J is TRBJ1-2 and V is TRBV6-5; TRBD1 might be the D (6 bases). V lost 4 bases and J 4 bases, leaving 13 bases between the germline ends. This CDR3 is 14 amino acids long. CDR1 MNHEY and CDR2 SVGAGI come from the germline V gene. Written as DNA, the CDR3 is TGTGCCAGCAGTTCATGGGGGCGCGGCTATGGCTACACCTTC. Translation: CASSSWGRGYGYTF.

About this clonotype: A much larger clone sits a single nucleotide away, making a read error possible. The genes are TRBV5-6 and TRBJ2-5, with 7 bases matching TRBD2. Germline CDR1 and CDR2: SGHDT and YYEEEE. V was clipped by 4 bases and J by 4 bases; unmatched bases: 10. The CDR3 extends over 15 amino acids. CDR3 sequence (DNA): TGTGCCAGCAGCCGGCGGGGGTGCGGTCGAGAGACCCAGTACTTC. Translation: CASSRRGCGRETQYF.

This clonotype was recorded many times. This chain uses TRBV12-3 or TRBV12-4 with TRBJ1-5; TRBD1 aligns across 9 bases. The CDR3 covers 15 residues. Trimming removed 5 bases from V and 0 bases from J; junction bases left unmatched: 2. The CDR3 nucleotides are TGTGCCAGCAGTGGGGACAGGGTTAGCAATCAGCCCCAGCATTTT. Its protein is CASSGDRVSNQPQHF.

The J gene is TRBJ2-5, the V gene TRBV20-1, with a tentative D call TRBD1 (6 bases). Deletions cut 6 bases from V and 2 bases from J, with 13 bases between. The CDR3 extends over 13 amino acids. Looked up from germline, CDR1 is DFQATT and CDR2 is SNEGSKA (reference sequence). CDR3 residues: CSAGTTGQETQYF. The CDR3, as DNA: TGCAGTGCGGGTACGACAGGACAAGAGACCCAGTACTTC.

This clonotype was seen repeatedly, ten times or more. The V call is TRBV6-5, the J call TRBJ2-1; maybe TRBD1 (6 bases). Per germline, CDR1 MNHEY and CDR2 SVGAGI. The CDR3 covers 15 residues. V shed 5 bases and J shed 4 bases, with 15 bases lying between them. The CDR3 protein is CASSNREMGYNEQFF. The CDR3 bases are TGTGCCAGCAGTAACAGGGAGATGGGTTACAATGAGCAGTTCTTC.

This clonotype was counted many times. The chain is built from TRBV5-1 and TRBJ2-7; D is perhaps TRBD1 (5 bases). The germline V gene has CDR1 SGHRS and CDR2 YFSETQ. Trimming cost V 5 bases and J 2 bases, with 11 bases left between them. CDR3 size: 13 residues. The CDR3 protein is CASSKGRTYEQYF. The CDR3 DNA reads TGCGCCAGCAGTAAGGGGCGAACCTACGAGCAGTACTTC.

The V call is TRBV29-1, the J call TRBJ1-1, with unresolved D. Trimming removed 6 bases from V and 1 base from J, with 3 bases in between. The V gene's germline CDR1 is SQVTM and CDR2 ANQGSEA. CDR3 length: 10 amino acids. CDR3 sequence: CSVTNTEAFF. In DNA, the CDR3 is TGCAGCGTAACGAACACTGAAGCTTTCTTT. Full variable domain (missing parts from reference TRBV29-1 and TRBJ1-1): SAVISQKPSRDICQRGTSLTIQCQVDSQVTMMFWYRQQPGQSLTLIATANQGSEATYESGFVIDKFPISRPNLTFSTLTVSNMSPEDSSIYLCSVTNTEAFFGQGTRLTVV.

This clonotype was picked up a small number of times. The chain employs TRBV20-1 and TRBJ1-4, with D unclear. The CDR3 is made up of 15 amino acids. Germline V gene sequence: CDR1 DFQATT, CDR2 SNEGSKA (reference sequence). Trimming took off 6 bases at V and 2 bases at J, with 16 bases between the two ends. The CDR3 loop reads CSAHEGQGTNEKLFF. DNA of the CDR3: TGCAGTGCCCACGAGGGCCAAGGGACTAATGAAAAACTGTTTTTT.

This clonotype has a count of ten or more. This chain connects TRBV5-6 to TRBJ2-7, with 9 bases identical to TRBD1. J gave up 3 bases and V 0 bases, and 10 bases lay outside the gene matches. CDR1 is SGHDT, CDR2 YYEEEE, per germline. The CDR3 loop spans 17 amino acids. The CDR3 reads CASSLVAGTGNYYEQYF. The CDR3 region has the DNA TGTGCCAGCAGCTTGGTGGCCGGGACAGGGAACTACTACGAGCAGTACTTC.

This clonotype was observed many times. This chain links TRBV12-3 or TRBV12-4 with TRBJ1-1; no clear D. The CDR3 spans 13 residues. V lost 6 bases and J 4 bases, leaving 12 bases between the germline ends. This CDR3 reads CASSSTRLTEAFF. The CDR3 DNA reads TGTGCCAGCAGCTCTACGAGGCTCACTGAAGCTTTCTTT.

This clonotype was seen at least ten times. The chain couples TRBV6-2 or TRBV6-3 to TRBJ1-1; possible D gene TRBD1, 5 bases. The germline V gene has CDR1 MNHEY and CDR2 SVGEGT. V lost 0 bases and J 3 bases, leaving 8 bases between the germline ends. The CDR3 is 14 residues long. The CDR3 DNA reads as TGTGCCAGCAGTTACTCGGAGGGGTACACTGAAGCTTTCTTT. This sequence encodes CASSYSEGYTEAFF.

On this clonotype: Relative to the germline gene, one junction end is altered; a read error may explain this. The chain uses TRBV7-2 and TRBJ2-1; 12 nucleotides match TRBD2. The CDR3 is 15 amino acids. CDR1 and CDR2 from the germline V gene are SGHTA and FQGNSA. CDR3 sequence: CVSRTRLAGDHEQFF. For the CDR3, the DNA is TGTGTCAGCAGAACCCGACTAGCGGGAGACCATGAGCAGTTCTTC.

Only a few counts were recorded for this clonotype. This sequence joins TRBV7-9 and TRBJ2-5; 9 bases line up with TRBD2. The trim removed 4 bases at V and 2 bases at J, leaving 11 bases unmatched. Germline V gene data show CDR1 as SEHNR and CDR2 as FQNEAQ (reference sequence). This CDR3 has 17 residues. CDR3 loop: CASSSQPRLAAQETQYF. The CDR3 region has the DNA TGTGCCAGCAGCTCCCAGCCTAGACTAGCGGCTCAAGAGACCCAGTACTTC.

V usage is TRBV7-2 and J usage is TRBJ2-7, with D perhaps matching TRBD2 (6 bases). With 1 base removed from V and 3 bases from J, the gap between germline ends came to 13 bases. This CDR3 has 15 residues. Germline loops: CDR1 SGHTA, CDR2 FQGNSA. In DNA form, the CDR3 reads TGTGCCAGCAGCTTAGAACTAGCCTTGAACTACGAGCAGTACTTC. This translates into CASSLELALNYEQYF.

This chain uses TRBV20-1 with TRBJ2-1, with TRBD1 matching 10 bases. The ends lost 3 bases at V and 5 bases at J; junction bases unmatched: 7. CDR1 and CDR2 from the germline V gene are DFQATT and SNEGSKA (reference sequence). The CDR3 is 15 residues long. CDR3 residues: CSASLTGGANNEQFF. CDR3 DNA sequence: TGCAGTGCTAGCTTGACAGGGGGCGCGAACAATGAGCAGTTCTTC.

The sample holds a few counts of this clonotype. This chain joins TRBV5-4 and TRBJ2-1; 9 nucleotides line up with TRBD1. Trimming took 5 bases from V and 10 from J; bases not matched to a gene: 7. CDR1 and CDR2 (germline): SGHNT, YYREEE (reference sequence). The CDR3 extends over 13 amino acids. The CDR3 region has the DNA TGTGCCAGCAGGTCAACAGGGGGCCGGGAGCAGTTCTTC. Its translation is CASRSTGGREQFF.

This clonotype has a handful of counts. The rearrangement uses TRBV7-6 and TRBJ2-1; 9 nucleotides line up with TRBD1. Germline-derived CDR1 and CDR2 are SGHVS and FNYEAQ. CDR3 length equals 16 residues. Trimming removed 1 base from V and 4 bases from J; junction bases left unmatched: 5. The CDR3 loop is CASSLVRTGEYNEQFF. The CDR3 DNA reads TGTGCCAGCAGCTTAGTGAGGACAGGGGAGTACAATGAGCAGTTCTTC. The full variable domain, in which reference TRBV7-6 and TRBJ2-1 provide the parts outside the CDR3, is GAGVSQSPRYKVTKRGQDVALRCDPISGHVSLYWYRQALGQGPEFLTYFNYEAQQDKSGLPNDRFSAERPEGSISTLTIQRTEQRDSAMYRCASSLVRTGEYNEQFFGPGTRLTVL.

This clonotype was seen only a few times. V and J are TRBV6-2 or TRBV6-3 and TRBJ2-7; possibly TRBD2 for D (6 bases). This CDR3 comprises 12 residues. V was clipped by 5 bases and J by 9 bases, with 14 bases between them. Looked up from germline, CDR1 is MNHEY and CDR2 is SVGEGT. This chain's CDR3 is CASSRTTPGQYF. CDR3 nucleotides: TGTGCCAGCAGTAGGACTACTCCAGGGCAGTACTTC.

This clonotype has only a few counts. This rearrangement joins TRBV5-1 to TRBJ2-2; D may be TRBD1 (6 bases). This CDR3 is built from 15 residues. Germline values: CDR1 SGHRS, CDR2 YFSETQ. V lost 1 base, J lost 3 bases, and 10 bases lay in between. CDR3 in amino acids: CASSLSQGYTGELFF. The CDR3 nucleotides read TGCGCCAGCAGCTTGTCGCAGGGGTACACCGGGGAGCTGTTTTTT.

The rearrangement joins TRBV15 to TRBJ2-5; the D is unclear. CDR3 length equals 14 residues. In germline, CDR1 is LNHNV, CDR2 YYDKDF (reference sequence). Trimming pared 8 bases from V and 9 bases from J, leaving 22 bases between. DNA of the CDR3: TGTGCCACCCGTGGGTCCAGGAATAAGAGACCCCAGTACTTC. It encodes CATRGSRNKRPQYF.

This clonotype was observed many times. The V and J genes are TRBV15 and TRBJ2-1; TRBD1 agrees at 10 bases. The germline V gene encodes CDR1 LNHNV and CDR2 YYDKDF (reference sequence). V dropped 1 base and J dropped 6; count of bases not matched to a gene: 9. The CDR3 totals 17 residues. CDR3 loop: CATSRVPRQGAINEQFF. CDR3 DNA: TGTGCCACCAGCAGAGTACCTCGACAGGGGGCTATCAATGAGCAGTTCTTC.

This clonotype was detected many times. The chain has TRBV10-3 and TRBJ2-1, with 12 bases identical to TRBD2. The CDR3 sequence is 14 residues long. Looked up from germline, CDR1 is ENHRY and CDR2 is SYGVKD. V trimming: 8 bases; J trimming: 6 bases; junction bases outside the gene matches: 5. For the CDR3, the DNA is TGTGCCATCGCCGGGACTAGCGGGCTCAATGAGCAGTTCTTC. Its translation is CAIAGTSGLNEQFF.

The chain has TRBV29-1 and TRBJ1-2; D may be TRBD1 (6 bases). Germline V gives CDR1 SQVTM, CDR2 ANQGSEA. The CDR3 covers 12 residues. Trimming shortened V by 7 bases and J by 7 bases, and 16 bases separated the two germline ends. The CDR3 coding sequence is TGCAGCGAGATACAGGGTACTATTGGCTACACCTTC. Translated, it gives CSEIQGTIGYTF. The variable domain in full, with the rest retrieved from reference TRBV29-1 and TRBJ1-2, is SAVISQKPSRDICQRGTSLTIQCQVDSQVTMMFWYRQQPGQSLTLIATANQGSEATYESGFVIDKFPISRPNLTFSTLTVSNMSPEDSSIYLCSEIQGTIGYTFGSGTRLTVV.

The chain recombines TRBV28 with TRBJ2-3, with D unclear. With 5 bases removed from V and 7 bases from J, the gap between germline ends came to 19 bases. Germline V gene lookup returns CDR1 MDHEN and CDR2 SYDVKM. There are 15 residues in the CDR3. CDR3 loop: CASSLQWAPHNTQYF. DNA for the CDR3: TGTGCCAGCAGTCTCCAGTGGGCGCCACATAATACGCAGTATTTT.

J is TRBJ2-7 and V is TRBV20-1; weak D call: TRBD1 (5 bases). Per the germline V gene, CDR1 is DFQATT and CDR2 is SNEGSKA (reference sequence). This CDR3 spans 14 amino acids. V was cut by 2 bases and J by 3 bases, with 14 bases left in between. CDR3 residues: CSARLQGSGYEQYF. DNA for the CDR3: TGCAGTGCTAGACTTCAGGGATCGGGCTACGAGCAGTACTTC.